This T cell receptor beta chain was found in a study of blood T cell repertoires in COVID-19. About the study: Samples of COVID-19 (acute and convalescent) were obtained from the United States, Italy and Spain. T cells, B-cell-depleted T cells, or PBMCs supplied cDNA or gDNA.

Per the original methods: Reference gene primer amplification gave estimated nucleated cell counts. The method was immunoSEQ multiplex PCR; TCRdb's version includes in-frame clones alone and lacks a portion of them. Clonal size and the V and J genes are those of that table, whereas D and trimming came from the DNA. The repertoire holds under 300,000 clones, around four fifths seen once, with approximately 15% in the top ten. Recovered status in Cohort 3 required two negative PCRs, clearance, or symptom resolution. The CDR3 is 16 residues long. Trimming removed 1 base at V and 7 bases at J, with 16 bases between. Per germline, CDR1 MNHEY and CDR2 SMNVEV (reference sequence).

V is TRBV27 and J is TRBJ1-4; D is undetermined. The source material was PBMCs or T cells enriched from blood (not recorded which). This clonotype was obtained from a man between 35 and 55 years old who had recovered from COVID-19. Here the CDR3 DNA reads TGTGCCAGCAGTTTATATTCCGGCCGGGAGGGTGAAAAACTGTTTTTT. This codes for CASSLYSGREGEKLFF. Supplemented by reference TRBV27 and TRBJ1-4, the full variable domain reads EAQVTQNPRYLITVTGKKLTVTCSQNMNHEYMSWYRQDPGLGLRQIYYSMNVEVTDKGDVPEGYKVSRKEKRNFPLILESPSPNQTSLYFCASSLYSGREGEKLFFGSGTQLSVL.